The clone carrying this TCR beta chain was picked up a small number of times. What it binds is unknown. Using MiXCR, TCRdb re-called clones from the PCR reads. The profile shows approximately 15,000 clones, around a third of them singletons. Not a single patient had been given any form of treatment at any point before undergoing thyroid surgery. The data derive from a study of metastatic and nonmetastatic thyroid tumors. For the study at large: Malignant and benign thyroid patients had repertoires compared in peripheral blood and tumor or nodule tissue. The study, taken as a whole, reports: It was reportedly found that TCR beta diversity was significantly higher in malignant thyroid tumors than in benign nodules, a difference seen in both blood and tumor samples.

The source material was tumor tissue. The TCR originated in a female donor with papillary thyroid cancer or a benign thyroid nodule (not recorded which). Some clones in this sample may be carry-over from other donors' samples.

CDR3 region: CSAPGTSDINEQFF. The CDR3 nucleotides are TGCAGTGCACCCGGGACTAGCGATATCAATGAGCAGTTCTTC. This rearrangement joins TRBV20-1 to TRBJ2-1, with TRBD2 matching 10 bases. CDR1 is DFQATT and CDR2 is SNEGSKA in the germline V gene (reference sequence). This CDR3 spans 14 amino acids. The junction had 8 bases not matched to a gene; V was cut back by 6 bases and J by 6 bases.